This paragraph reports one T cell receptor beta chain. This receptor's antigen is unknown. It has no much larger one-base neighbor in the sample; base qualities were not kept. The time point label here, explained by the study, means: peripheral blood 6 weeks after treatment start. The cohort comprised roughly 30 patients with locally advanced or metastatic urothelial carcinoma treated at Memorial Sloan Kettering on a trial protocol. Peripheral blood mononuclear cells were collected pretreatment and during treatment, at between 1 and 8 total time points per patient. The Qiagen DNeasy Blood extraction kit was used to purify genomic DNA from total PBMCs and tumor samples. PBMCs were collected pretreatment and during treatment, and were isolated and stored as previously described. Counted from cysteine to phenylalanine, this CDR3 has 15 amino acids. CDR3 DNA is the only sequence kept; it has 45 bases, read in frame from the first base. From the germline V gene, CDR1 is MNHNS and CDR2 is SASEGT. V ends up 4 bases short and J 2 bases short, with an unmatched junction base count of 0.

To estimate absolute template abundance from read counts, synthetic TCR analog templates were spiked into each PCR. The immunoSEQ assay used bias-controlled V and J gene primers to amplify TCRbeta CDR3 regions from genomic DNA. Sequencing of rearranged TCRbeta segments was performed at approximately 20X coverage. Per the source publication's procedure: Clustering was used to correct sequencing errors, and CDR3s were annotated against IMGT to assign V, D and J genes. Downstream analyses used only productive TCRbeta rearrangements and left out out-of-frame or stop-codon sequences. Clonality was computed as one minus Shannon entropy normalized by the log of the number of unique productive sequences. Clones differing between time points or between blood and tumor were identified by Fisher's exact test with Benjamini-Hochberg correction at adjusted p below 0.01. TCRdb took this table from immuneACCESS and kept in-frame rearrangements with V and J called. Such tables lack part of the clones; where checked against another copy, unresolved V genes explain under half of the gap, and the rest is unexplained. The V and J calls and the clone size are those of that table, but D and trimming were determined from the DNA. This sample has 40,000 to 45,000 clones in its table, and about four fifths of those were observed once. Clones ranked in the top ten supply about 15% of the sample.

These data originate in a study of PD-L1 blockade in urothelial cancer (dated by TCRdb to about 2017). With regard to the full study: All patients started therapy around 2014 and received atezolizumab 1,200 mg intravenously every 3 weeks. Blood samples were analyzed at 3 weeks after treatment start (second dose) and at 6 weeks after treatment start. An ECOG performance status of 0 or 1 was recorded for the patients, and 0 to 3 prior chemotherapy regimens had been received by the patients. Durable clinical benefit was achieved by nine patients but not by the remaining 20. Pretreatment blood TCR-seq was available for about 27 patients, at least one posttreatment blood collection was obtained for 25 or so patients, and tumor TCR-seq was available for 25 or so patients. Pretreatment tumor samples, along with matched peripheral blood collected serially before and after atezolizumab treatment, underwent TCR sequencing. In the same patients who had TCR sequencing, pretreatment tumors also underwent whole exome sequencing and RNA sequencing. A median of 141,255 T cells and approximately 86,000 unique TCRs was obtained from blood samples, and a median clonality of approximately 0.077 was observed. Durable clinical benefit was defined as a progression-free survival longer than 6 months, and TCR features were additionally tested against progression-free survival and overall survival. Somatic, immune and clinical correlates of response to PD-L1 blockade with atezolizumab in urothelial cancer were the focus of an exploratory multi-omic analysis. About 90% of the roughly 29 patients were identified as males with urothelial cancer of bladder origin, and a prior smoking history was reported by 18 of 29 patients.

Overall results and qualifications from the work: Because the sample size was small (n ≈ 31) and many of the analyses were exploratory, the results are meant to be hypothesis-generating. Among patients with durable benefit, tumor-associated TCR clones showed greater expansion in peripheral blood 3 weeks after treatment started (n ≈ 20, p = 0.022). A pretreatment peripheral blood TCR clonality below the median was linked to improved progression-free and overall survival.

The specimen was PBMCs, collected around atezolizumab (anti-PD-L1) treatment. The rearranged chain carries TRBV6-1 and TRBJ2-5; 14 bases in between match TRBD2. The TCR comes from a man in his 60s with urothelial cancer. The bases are TGTGCCAGCAGTGGACTAGCGGGGGGGCAAGAGACCCAGTACTTC. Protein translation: CASSGLAGGQETQYF.